What follows is one T cell receptor (beta chain) and its context. This specimen belongs to a study of OX40 agonist ivuxolimab in advanced cancers. TCRdb's table, derived via immunoSEQ multiplex PCR, lists solely in-frame clones and lacks some. The top ten clones hold 0.4% to 0.45% of a sample with 73,000 or so clones, 82% of them seen once. Germline V lookup: CDR1 LNHDA, CDR2 SQIVND (reference sequence). The CDR3 consists of 16 residues. V lost 9 bases to trimming and J lost 4 bases; unmatched junction nucleotides: 16. The sequence was obtained from an adult with an advanced solid tumor such as melanoma, head and neck, liver or kidney cancer. Sequencing was performed on CD4+ or CD8+ T cells sorted from blood, taken in a trial of the OX40 agonist ivuxolimab. The V gene is TRBV19, the J gene TRBJ2-3, with 7 bases fitting TRBD1. CDR3 loop: CASARGRPGGADTQYF. The CDR3 bases are TGTGCCAGCGCCAGGGGGAGACCTGGGGGTGCAGATACGCAGTATTTT.